These 14 T cell receptor beta chains were sequenced from one sample in a study of OX40 agonist ivuxolimab in advanced cancers. Produced via immunoSEQ multiplex PCR; TCRdb's table is partial and in-frame only. The sample includes around 40,000 clones, 87% of them seen just once. The sample was CD4+ or CD8+ T cells sorted from blood, taken in a trial of the OX40 agonist ivuxolimab. These receptors were collected from an adult with an advanced solid tumor such as melanoma, head and neck, liver or kidney cancer.

This clone was recorded only once. The V call is TRBV6-4, the J call TRBJ2-1; 11 nucleotides align to TRBD2. Germline assignment: CDR1 MRHNA and CDR2 SNTAGT. The CDR3 extends over 15 amino acids. The V gene end was trimmed by 5 bases and the J gene end by 8 bases; junction bases not matched to a gene: 8. The CDR3 DNA sequence: TGTGCCAGCAGTCCCGGGACTAGCGGAGGGGATGAGCAGTTCTTC. The encoded protein is CASSPGTSGGDEQFF.

This rearrangement joins TRBV7-3 to TRBJ2-1; 11 bases are shared with TRBD2. The CDR3 has 18 amino acids. The germline CDR1 and CDR2 sequences are SGHTA and FQGTGA. Trimming at V came to 2 bases and at J to 4 bases, leaving 10 bases not matched to a gene. Here the CDR3 DNA reads TGTGCCAGCAGCTTATGGGCGCCTAGCGGGAGGATTTACAATGAGCAGTTCTTC. Translating gives CASSLWAPSGRIYNEQFF.

The rearrangement links TRBV18 to TRBJ1-2; D perhaps matches TRBD1 (5 bases). Germline CDR1 and CDR2: KGHSH and LQKENI. This CDR3 is 14 amino acids long. V was cut by 4 bases and J by 3 bases, with 12 bases left in between. For the CDR3, the DNA is TGTGCCAGCTCACGGACAACCACCGACTATGGCTACACCTTC. Its protein is CASSRTTTDYGYTF. Full variable domain (rest looked up from reference TRBV18 and TRBJ1-2): NAGVMQNPRHLVRRRGQEARLRCSPMKGHSHVYWYRQLPEEGLKFMVYLQKENIIDESGMPKERFSAEFPKEGPSILRIQQVVRGDSAAYFCASSRTTTDYGYTFGSGTRLTVV.

The chain's CDR3 is CASSVEGGRFTEAFF. The CDR3 coding sequence is TGTGCCAGCAGCGTAGAAGGGGGGCGTTTTACTGAAGCTTTCTTT. V is TRBV9 and J is TRBJ1-1; a possible D gene is TRBD1 (6 bases). Trimming shortened V by 0 bases and J by 5 bases, and 14 bases separated the two germline ends. CDR3 length equals 15 residues. CDR1 and CDR2 from the germline V gene are SGDLS and YYNGEE.

The V gene is TRBV28, the J gene TRBJ2-1; D is perhaps TRBD1 or TRBD2 (5 bases each). The CDR3 sequence is 13 residues long. Trimming cost V 6 bases and J 4 bases, with 10 bases left between them. The germline CDR1 and CDR2 sequences are MDHEN and SYDVKM. DNA for the CDR3: TGTGCCAGCAGCGGGACGGAATACAATGAGCAGTTCTTC. Amino acid sequence: CASSGTEYNEQFF.

By its share, this clone is medium-sized. The chain combines TRBV30 with TRBJ1-5, with 7 bases lining up with TRBD1. The CDR3 is 15 amino acids. The junction had 9 bases not matched to a gene; V was cut back by 1 base and J by 6 bases. Germline assignment: CDR1 GTSNPN and CDR2 SVGIG (reference sequence). CDR3 amino acids: CAWSAFTGAGQPQHF. For the CDR3, the DNA is TGTGCCTGGAGTGCCTTCACAGGGGCCGGTCAGCCCCAGCATTTT.

The chain recombines TRBV10-3 with TRBJ2-3, with 11 nucleotides matching TRBD2. The J segment lost 7 bases and the V segment lost 4 bases, leaving 4 bases of the junction unmatched. The CDR3 has 14 residues. The V gene's germline CDR1 is ENHRY and CDR2 SYGVKD. This CDR3 reads CAISVAGGWNTQYF. The DNA for the CDR3 is TGTGCCATCAGTGTAGCGGGAGGGTGGAATACGCAGTATTTT.

The chain couples TRBV7-6 to TRBJ2-3; D unresolved. The CDR3 has 12 residues. V dropped 2 bases and J dropped 6 bases, with 6 bases sitting between them. Germline CDR1 and CDR2: SGHVS and FNYEAQ. CDR3 DNA: TGTGCCAGCAGCTTACTATGGGATACGCAGTATTTT. Residues: CASSLLWDTQYF.

The rearrangement uses TRBV14 and TRBJ2-7; D remains unclear. The CDR3 sequence is 14 residues long. Germline-derived CDR1 and CDR2 are SGHDN and FVKESK. Deletions cut 4 bases from V and 1 base from J, with 11 bases between. CDR3 region: CASSPRLDSYEQYF. CDR3 nucleotides: TGTGCCAGCAGCCCTCGACTCGATTCCTACGAGCAGTACTTC.

The chain has TRBV29-1 and TRBJ1-1; D is unclear. Germline V CDR1 and CDR2: SQVTM, ANQGSEA. The CDR3 runs to 11 residues. V lost 6 bases and J lost 3, with 8 bases in between. The CDR3 loop is CSVPGHTEAFF. DNA of the CDR3: TGCAGCGTCCCCGGACACACTGAAGCTTTCTTT. The variable domain in full, completed from reference TRBV29-1 and TRBJ1-1, reads SAVISQKPSRDICQRGTSLTIQCQVDSQVTMMFWYRQQPGQSLTLIATANQGSEATYESGFVIDKFPISRPNLTFSTLTVSNMSPEDSSIYLCSVPGHTEAFFGQGTRLTVV.

This chain joins TRBV28 and TRBJ2-2; the D gene could be TRBD1 or TRBD2 (6 bases each). The CDR3 runs 14 residues. Germline loops: CDR1 MDHEN, CDR2 SYDVKM. Between the trimmed V and J ends, which lost 3 bases and 6 bases, there was a span of 11 bases. The DNA of the CDR3 is TGTGCCAGCAGTTTGGCGGGGACATCCGGGGAGCTGTTTTTT. Its translation is CASSLAGTSGELFF.

The chain carries TRBV5-1 and TRBJ2-5, with a possible D match to TRBD2 (7 bases). Trimming removed 0 bases from V and 5 bases from J, with 14 bases in between. This CDR3 has 15 residues. Germline lookup yields CDR1 SGHRS and CDR2 YFSETQ. CDR3 amino acids: CASSLGPGGGETQYF. DNA of the CDR3: TGCGCCAGCAGCTTGGGTCCGGGGGGCGGGGAGACCCAGTACTTC.

V gene TRBV6-1 combines with J gene TRBJ1-2; 7 bases fit TRBD1. Trimming removed 4 bases from V and 8 bases from J; junction bases left unmatched: 7. This CDR3 comprises 13 residues. The germline V gene has CDR1 MNHNS and CDR2 SASEGT. CDR3: CASSGYRGRGYTF. In DNA, the CDR3 is TGTGCCAGCAGTGGGTACAGGGGTCGCGGCTACACCTTC.

The chain links TRBV11-2 to TRBJ1-2, with no clear D. The CDR3 is made up of 14 amino acids. Trimming removed 5 bases from V and 4 bases from J, with 14 bases in between. CDR1 and CDR2 (germline): SGHAT, FQNNGV. The CDR3 DNA follows: TGTGCCAGCAGCCAACAACATGGTCTCTATGGCTACACCTTC. As protein: CASSQQHGLYGYTF.